This T cell receptor (beta chain) was identified in a study of shared clonotypes between healthy human individuals. Overall study context: Aged 18 to 49, the donors were a couple of women and three men.

Genomic DNA (from each subset) was split evenly across several immunoSEQ plates. Unsorted PBMC DNA went through sequencing on ten immunoSEQ deep assay plates. The data were produced by immunoSEQ multiplex PCR, yet TCRdb's version contains in-frame clones alone and is incomplete. The profile covers about 450,000 clones, with approximately 79% appearing a single time and about an eighth taken by the ten largest. With unsorted samples, genomic DNA was obtained from 89 million or so PBMCs. Losses at the gene ends were 4 bases for V and 4 bases for J; bases not matched to a gene: 6. The CDR3 length is 15 residues. CDR1 MDHEN and CDR2 SYDVKM come from the germline V gene.

The V and J genes are TRBV28 and TRBJ2-2; 7 bases agree with TRBD2. The source of this sequence is a woman aged 40 to 49 in good health. Some clones in this sample may be carry-over from other donors' samples. Sample: PBMCs. DNA for the CDR3: TGTGCCAGCAGTTCCGGCGGGAGTGTCACCGGGGAGCTGTTTTTT. It yields the protein CASSSGGSVTGELFF.